This is a list of T cell receptor beta chains from one sample in a study of type 1 and type 2 diabetes patients. From the multiplex PCR reads, TCRdb called clonotypes with MiXCR, one entry per CDR3 protein. The repertoire holds under 300,000 distinct CDR3 sequences, with 47% as singletons. The source material was peripheral blood mononuclear cells (PBMCs). The receptors stem from a man between 18 and 35 years old with type 2 diabetes. CDR3s include the opening cysteine and the closing phenylalanine or tryptophan. The order of the fields is CDR3 length, clone size, V gene, D gene, J gene, CDR3 DNA, CDR3 protein. D genes are given only for firm matches. Only part of the rows carry a size: once, few, many, or a class if the clone is expanded.

>16|.|TRBV4-1|TRBD1|TRBJ1-2
TGCGCCAGCAGCCAAGATGCAGGGGGAGCGGGCGGAGGCTACACCTTC
CASSQDAGGAGGGYTF
>14|.|TRBV19|.|TRBJ2-2
TGTGCCAGTAGAACCCCAATAGCCACCGGGGAGCTGTTTTTT
CASRTPIATGELFF
>13|.|TRBV20-1|.|TRBJ2-5
TGCGGTGCTAGACGGGGGAACCAAGAGACCCAGTACTTC
CGARRGNQETQYF
>15|.|TRBV2|.|TRBJ2-5
TGTGCCAGCAGTTCCCCCGGGGGCAGCCAAGAGACCCAGTACTTC
CASSSPGGSQETQYF
>15|.|TRBV7-9|.|TRBJ2-5
TGTGCCAGCATCAACAGGGCTGGATTGATAGAGACCCAGTACTTC
CASINRAGLIETQYF
>17|.|TRBV30|TRBD2|TRBJ2-1
TGTGCCTGGAGTCCCCTAGCGGGAGGCCTGTCCTACAATGAGCAGTTCTTC
CAWSPLAGGLSYNEQFF
>15|.|TRBV20-1|TRBD2|TRBJ2-7
TGCAGTGCTAGAGCCGAGGACGGGACTATAAACGAGCAGTACTTC
CSARAEDGTINEQYF
>12|once|TRBV29-1|TRBD1|TRBJ1-4
TGCAGCGCCGACGTAGGGGGCGAAAAACTGTTTTTT
CSADVGGEKLFF
>16|.|TRBV7-2|TRBD1|TRBJ2-2
TGTGCCAGCAGCTCCGACAGGGAGAGTTACACCGGGGAGCTGTTTTTT
CASSSDRESYTGELFF
>12|many|TRBV7-2|.|TRBJ1-2
TGTGCCAGCAGCTCAGGGTTCGGTGGCTACACCTTC
CASSSGFGGYTF
>15|few|TRBV13|TRBD2|TRBJ2-7
TGTGCCAGCAGCTCCTTAGCGGGGGGGTCCTACGAGCAGTACTTC
CASSSLAGGSYEQYF
>13|.|TRBV24-1|.|TRBJ2-2
TGTGCCACCAGTGATTTCCCTTCGGGGGAGCTGTTTTTT
CATSDFPSGELFF
>13|.|TRBV12-3/TRBV12-4|.|TRBJ2-3
TGTGCCAGCGACGGGGAAGACACAGATACGCAGTATTTT
CASDGEDTDTQYF
>14|few|TRBV18|.|TRBJ2-7
TGTGCCAGCTCACCAGGCGGGGGCAGGAGGGAGCAGTACTTC
CASSPGGGRREQYF
>15|few|TRBV5-5|TRBD2|TRBJ2-7
TGTGCCAGCAGCTATTCGGGACTAGCGTCCTACGAGCAGTACTTC
CASSYSGLASYEQYF
>15|.|TRBV7-9|TRBD1|TRBJ1-2
TGTGCCAGCAGCTCTATGACAGGGAATAACTATGGCTACACCTTC
CASSSMTGNNYGYTF
>14|.|TRBV19|.|TRBJ1-2
TGTGCCAGTAGTATGGGTGGTTACAACTATGGCTACACCTTC
CASSMGGYNYGYTF
>17|.|TRBV28|TRBD1|TRBJ1-4
TGTGCCAGCAGCCAGGCCCGGACCGACAGGGGGATTGGAAAACTGTTTTTT
CASSQARTDRGIGKLFF
>13|.|TRBV13|.|TRBJ1-1
TGTGCCAGCAGTTTGTCAGGGAAGGCTGAAGCTTTCTTT
CASSLSGKAEAFF
>16|few|TRBV12-3/TRBV12-4|TRBD2|TRBJ2-7
TGTGCCAGCAGTTTAGGCCTAGCGGGAGGGCCGGGCGAGCAGTACTTC
CASSLGLAGGPGEQYF
>15|.|TRBV6-1|TRBD2|TRBJ2-7
TGTGCCAGCAGCAAACTAGCGGGCCTAACCTACGAGCAGTACTTC
CASSKLAGLTYEQYF
>16|.|TRBV10-1|.|TRBJ1-1
TGCGCCAGCAGTGAGTCGATTTCCCCTGGGACCGCTGAAGCTTTCTTT
CASSESISPGTAEAFF
>14|once|TRBV20-1|TRBD2|TRBJ2-3
TGCAGTGCTAACCGGGGGGGATACACAGATACGCAGTATTTT
CSANRGGYTDTQYF
>17|.|TRBV12-3/TRBV12-4|.|TRBJ2-1
TGTGCCAGCAGCCGAGCCACCTGGTTGTACACCTACAATGAGCAGTTCTTC
CASSRATWLYTYNEQFF
>17|few|TRBV7-8|TRBD2|TRBJ2-1
TGTGCCAGCAGCTTAGCAGGTAGCGGGACATACTACAATGAGCAGTTCTTC
CASSLAGSGTYYNEQFF
>12|.|TRBV7-8|.|TRBJ2-7
TGTGCCAGCAGCCTAGGGATGGGGGAGCAGTACTTC
CASSLGMGEQYF
>14|many|TRBV15|TRBD2|TRBJ2-2
TGTGCCACCAGCGGACTAGCGAACACCGGGGAGCTGTTTTTT
CATSGLANTGELFF
>14|.|TRBV6-6|.|TRBJ2-5
TGTGCCAGCAGTTCCGGGGGGCCTCAAGAGACCCAGTACTTC
CASSSGGPQETQYF
>13|many|TRBV10-3|.|TRBJ1-6
TGTGCCATCCATGAACAGCTTAATTCACCCCTCCACTTT
CAIHEQLNSPLHF
>16|few|TRBV7-2|.|TRBJ1-2
TGTGCCAGCAGCTTTTTTGGTACGGGGAATAACTATGGCTACACCTTC
CASSFFGTGNNYGYTF
>13|.|TRBV19|.|TRBJ2-2
TGTGCCACAGCCGGACAGATCATCGGGGAGCTGTTTTTT
CATAGQIIGELFF
>15|.|TRBV7-3|TRBD2|TRBJ2-1
TGTGCCAGCAGCCTACCGGGACTAGCGGGAAATGAGCAGTTCTTC
CASSLPGLAGNEQFF
>13|.|TRBV6-2/TRBV6-3|.|TRBJ2-7
TGTGCCACCTCGGGAGTTTATGCCGCCGAGCAGTACTTC
CATSGVYAAEQYF
>16|many|TRBV19|TRBD2|TRBJ2-5
TGTGCCAGTACCAATAGGTCTAGCGGGGGCCAAGAGACCCAGTACTTC
CASTNRSSGGQETQYF
>14|.|TRBV3-1|.|TRBJ2-2
TGTGCCAGCAGCCATCCTTGGGCTACCGGGGAGCTGTTTTTT
CASSHPWATGELFF
>12|few|TRBV19|.|TRBJ1-6
TGTGCCAGTAATAGCCATAATTCACCCCTCCACTTT
CASNSHNSPLHF
>15|few|TRBV7-3|.|TRBJ2-5
TGTGCCAGCAGCTTAAACGGCCCAGCAGGATCGACCCAGTACTTC
CASSLNGPAGSTQYF
>15|.|TRBV2|.|TRBJ1-3
TGTGCCAGCGGGCGGGACGCTTTCTCTGGAAACACCATATATTTT
CASGRDAFSGNTIYF
>14|.|TRBV28|TRBD2|TRBJ2-1
TGTGCCAGCGGCCTTTCCGGGACTATCATCAAGCAGTTCTTC
CASGLSGTIIKQFF
>16|.|TRBV19|.|TRBJ1-2
TGTGCCAGTAGTATAGGTCCGGGGCCCGTCGGGCATGGCTACACCTTC
CASSIGPGPVGHGYTF
>12|.|TRBV20-1|.|TRBJ1-1
TGCAGTGCGCGACGGGAGAACACTGAAGCTTTCTTT
CSARRENTEAFF
>15|few|TRBV30|.|TRBJ2-2
TGTGCCTGGAAAAAGCGGGCAAGGGACACCGGGGAGCTGTTTTTT
CAWKKRARDTGELFF
>13|.|TRBV12-3/TRBV12-4|.|TRBJ2-1
TGTGCCAGCAGTTTACAGCGTTACAATGAGCAGTTCTTC
CASSLQRYNEQFF
>14|.|TRBV7-2|TRBD1|TRBJ1-1
TGTGCCAGCAGCGTAGGGACAGGGGACACTGAAGCTTTCTTT
CASSVGTGDTEAFF
>12|.|TRBV7-2|.|TRBJ1-1
TGTGCCGGCAGCTTAGGGGGAACTGAAGCTTTCTTT
CAGSLGGTEAFF
>11|.|TRBV20-1|.|TRBJ1-2
TGCAGTGCTAGAGATGTGGGGGGCTACACCTTC
CSARDVGGYTF
>11|.|TRBV5-6|.|TRBJ2-7
TGTGCCAGCAGCATCGGAATCGAGCAGTACTTC
CASSIGIEQYF
>15|.|TRBV6-5|TRBD1|TRBJ2-2
TGTGCCAGCAGCCCCGGGACAGGGGTGACCGGGGAGCTGTTTTTT
CASSPGTGVTGELFF